The text below deals with one TCR beta chain. The data belong to a study of blood T cell repertoires in COVID-19. This CDR3 spans 14 amino acids. Trimming removed 2 bases from V and 7 bases from J, with 11 bases in between. Germline CDR1 is LGHDT and CDR2 is YNNKEL (reference sequence). Clones were sequenced by immunoSEQ multiplex PCR, and TCRdb holds only the in-frame ones, with some missing. The repertoire holds 110,000 to 150,000 clones, with over 70% as singletons. The specimen sequenced was peripheral blood. The V gene is TRBV3-1 (or the pseudogene TRBV3-2), the J gene TRBJ1-4, with D possibly being TRBD1 (6 bases). The sequence was collected from a man between 45 and 60 years old with active or convalescent COVID-19. CDR3 sequence: CASSQTGPAEKLFF. The DNA for the CDR3 is TGTGCCAGCAGCCAAACAGGGCCAGCTGAAAAACTGTTTTTT.